One and the same sample provided the 30 T cell receptor beta chains below, sequenced in a study of cytomegalovirus exposure and HLA in healthy donors. Measured with immunoSEQ multiplex PCR; TCRdb has only the in-frame clones, and not every one. This table has tens of thousands of clones, 84% appearing once. Sequenced sample: PBMCs. The origin of the receptors is a woman between 18 and 29 years old in good health and CMV-seropositive.

This clone was seen only once. V is TRBV5-1 and J is TRBJ1-1, with unresolved D. Trimming left V 0 bases short and J 5 bases short, with 11 bases between. The CDR3 has 14 amino acids. Germline-derived CDR1 and CDR2 are SGHRS and YFSETQ. CDR3 coding DNA: TGCGCCAGCAGCTTGGCCGGTCGGAGGACTGAAGCTTTCTTT. Its translation is CASSLAGRRTEAFF.

The V and J genes are TRBV9 and TRBJ2-3; the match to TRBD2 covers 9 bases. CDR1 SGDLS and CDR2 YYNGEE come from the germline V gene. The CDR3 spans 16 residues. After removal of 4 bases from V and 0 bases from J, the junction contained 6 bases not matched to a gene. The DNA of the CDR3 is TGTGCCAGCAGCTTTCAGCGGGGGGTTAGCACAGATACGCAGTATTTT. Translation gives CASSFQRGVSTDTQYF.

The chain is built from TRBV7-9 and TRBJ2-4, with 9 bases matching TRBD1. CDR1 SEHNR and CDR2 FQNEAQ come from the germline V gene (reference sequence). Trimming took 5 bases from V and 0 from J; bases not matched to a gene: 5. The CDR3 length is 16 residues. CDR3 loop: CASSQNRGRAKNIQYF. CDR3 coding DNA: TGTGCCAGCAGCCAAAACAGGGGGCGAGCCAAAAACATTCAGTACTTC.

CDR3 in DNA: TGTGCCAGCAGTTATGGACAGGTTGGTCGAAATTCACCCCTCCACTTT. It codes for CASSYGQVGRNSPLHF. J is TRBJ1-6 and V is TRBV6-5; 7 bases align to TRBD1. V was pared by 3 bases and J by 7 bases, with 9 bases of the junction left unmatched. This CDR3 has 16 amino acids. Looked up from germline, CDR1 is MNHEY and CDR2 is SVGAGI.

This clone was counted between two and nine times. V and J are TRBV5-1 and TRBJ1-5; D perhaps matches TRBD1 (6 bases). V dropped 0 bases and J dropped 6 bases, with 10 bases sitting between them. The CDR3 consists of 14 residues. CDR1 SGHRS and CDR2 YFSETQ come from the germline V gene. CDR3 bases: TGCGCCAGCAGCTTGGACAGGGCAAGTCAGCCCCAGCATTTT. Its translation: CASSLDRASQPQHF.

The chain carries TRBV5-1 and TRBJ2-3; 9 nucleotides align to TRBD2. V shed 1 base and J 6 bases; nucleotides not matched to a gene: 6. The CDR3 totals 15 residues. Germline-derived CDR1 and CDR2 are SGHRS and YFSETQ. CDR3 DNA sequence: TGCGCCAGCAGCTTGATGCGGGGGGGGGCGGATACGCAGTATTTT. It is translated as CASSLMRGGADTQYF.

J is TRBJ1-5 and V is TRBV7-9; TRBD1 is a possible D gene (6 bases). The V end was cut by 3 bases, the J end by 4 bases, with 19 bases between. Germline V CDR1 and CDR2: SEHNR, FQNEAQ (reference sequence). The CDR3 has 17 residues. The CDR3 DNA reads TGTGCCAGCAGCTTTCATATGGACAGAGGGGCTAATCAGCCCCAGCATTTT. Translated, it gives CASSFHMDRGANQPQHF.

V and J are TRBV27 and TRBJ1-2, with D unclear. Germline V lookup: CDR1 MNHEY, CDR2 SMNVEV (reference sequence). The V gene lost 4 bases and the J gene lost 5 bases, with 14 bases spanning the gap. The CDR3 runs 14 residues. CDR3: CASSSVGEYYGYTF. CDR3 bases: TGTGCCAGCAGTTCAGTAGGAGAGTATTATGGCTACACCTTC.

This chain connects TRBV28 to TRBJ1-5; TRBD1 aligns across 9 bases. The germline V gene encodes CDR1 MDHEN and CDR2 SYDVKM. Trimming at V came to 8 bases and at J to 2 bases, leaving 10 bases not matched to a gene. CDR3 size: 16 residues. CDR3 protein: CASLSVQGAGNQPQHF. The CDR3 region has the DNA TGTGCCAGCCTTAGCGTACAGGGGGCAGGCAATCAGCCCCAGCATTTT.

The J gene is TRBJ2-1, the V gene TRBV15; TRBD2 matches 13 bases. J was trimmed by 3 bases and V by 3 bases; bases with no gene match: 8. The CDR3 covers 18 residues. Germline CDR1 is LNHNV and CDR2 is YYDKDF (reference sequence). The CDR3 reads CATSRTATSGGNYNEQFF. The CDR3 region has the DNA TGTGCCACCAGCAGGACAGCGACTAGCGGGGGGAACTACAATGAGCAGTTCTTC.

The V gene is TRBV18, the J gene TRBJ1-5; D call uncertain. The V gene's germline CDR1 is KGHSH and CDR2 LQKENI. V lost 2 bases, J lost 2 bases, and 16 bases lay in between. CDR3 size: 17 residues. The CDR3 is CASSPSFDLGGNQPQHF. Written as DNA, the CDR3 is TGTGCCAGCTCACCAAGCTTCGACCTAGGAGGCAATCAGCCCCAGCATTTT. Based on the CDR3 plus reference TRBV18 and TRBJ1-5, the full variable domain is NAGVMQNPRHLVRRRGQEARLRCSPMKGHSHVYWYRQLPEEGLKFMVYLQKENIIDESGMPKERFSAEFPKEGPSILRIQQVVRGDSAAYFCASSPSFDLGGNQPQHFGDGTRLSIL.

V gene TRBV30 combines with J gene TRBJ1-4, with 10 bases matching TRBD1. CDR1 and CDR2 (germline): GTSNPN, SVGIG (reference sequence). The V segment lost 5 bases and the J segment 7 bases; nucleotides outside the gene matches: 7. The CDR3 runs 14 residues. The CDR3 DNA follows: TGTGCCTGGGAGACAGGGGGCGCGGGTGAAAAACTGTTTTTT. Its protein product is CAWETGGAGEKLFF.

The chain carries TRBV6-1 and TRBJ2-5; D is uncertain. Germline CDR1 and CDR2: MNHNS and SASEGT. V gave up 5 bases and J gave up 4 bases, with 5 bases separating them. The CDR3 spans 11 residues. The CDR3 DNA is TGTGCCAGCAGTCTCCCAGAGACCCAGTACTTC. It specifies CASSLPETQYF.

The V call is TRBV5-1, the J call TRBJ2-7; TRBD1 agrees at 7 bases. Germline-derived CDR1 and CDR2 are SGHRS and YFSETQ. With 2 bases clipped from V and 4 bases from J, the junction kept 9 bases outside the gene matches. The length of the CDR3 is 15 residues. The CDR3 DNA reads as TGCGCCAGCAGCTTAGAGGGGACAGTACTTTACGAGCAGTACTTC. Its translation is CASSLEGTVLYEQYF.

The gene calls are TRBV28 and TRBJ1-2; TRBD1 might be the D (6 bases). CDR1 MDHEN and CDR2 SYDVKM come from the germline V gene. V lost 2 bases and J lost 7, with 17 bases in between. The CDR3 consists of 15 residues. CDR3 nucleotides: TGTGCCAGCAGTTTAACATCAGACAGGATTCTTGGCTACACCTTC. As protein: CASSLTSDRILGYTF.

The chain combines TRBV5-1 with TRBJ1-2; tentative D call: TRBD1 (6 bases). CDR1 and CDR2 (germline): SGHRS, YFSETQ. The germline V and J ends were trimmed by 0 bases and 2 bases, with 11 bases remaining between them. There are 15 residues in the CDR3. The CDR3: CASSLATGMNYGYTF. Here the CDR3 DNA reads TGCGCCAGCAGCTTGGCCACAGGGATGAACTATGGCTACACCTTC.

The chain couples TRBV6-1 to TRBJ1-2; tentatively, D is TRBD1 (6 bases). The CDR3 length is 14 residues. V was trimmed by 11 bases and J by 5 bases, leaving 21 bases between them. Per the germline V gene, CDR1 is MNHNS and CDR2 is SASEGT. The chain's CDR3 is CAVPGGGGKYGYTF. The DNA of the CDR3 is TGTGCCGTTCCGGGAGGGGGAGGTAAGTATGGCTACACCTTC.

The rearrangement links TRBV7-9 to TRBJ1-2, with a possible D match to TRBD1 (5 bases). Trimming cost V 2 bases and J 0 bases, with 7 bases left between them. The CDR3 extends over 14 amino acids. The V gene's germline CDR1 is SEHNR and CDR2 FQNEAQ (reference sequence). The CDR3 bases are TGTGCCAGCAGCTTACAGGGAACTAACTATGGCTACACCTTC. This codes for CASSLQGTNYGYTF.

This clone has a single count. The chain employs TRBV5-8 and TRBJ2-3; TRBD2 matches at 11 bases. V dropped 4 bases and J dropped 4; count of bases not matched to a gene: 14. This CDR3 region has 18 residues. Germline V gene data show CDR1 as SGHTS and CDR2 as YDEGEE. For the CDR3, the DNA is TGTGCCAGCAGCCTGGCTCGAGGAACTAGCGGGGGACCAGATACGCAGTATTTT. Protein: CASSLARGTSGGPDTQYF. The full variable domain, rest sourced from reference TRBV5-8 and TRBJ2-3, is EAGVTQSPTHLIKTRGQQATLRCSPISGHTSVYWYQQALGLGLQFLLWYDEGEERNRGNFPPRFSGRQFPNYSSELNVNALELEDSALYLCASSLARGTSGGPDTQYFGPGTRLTVL.

The V gene is TRBV5-3, the J gene TRBJ1-2; no firm D call. TRBV5-3 is noted as an ORF with a role that remains uncertain. CDR3 length equals 15 residues. V dropped 5 bases and J dropped 3 bases, with 17 bases sitting between them. The CDR3 bases are TGTGCCAGAAGGTTTCTCGGGTTCGTCGACTATGGCTACACCTTC. Protein product: CARRFLGFVDYGYTF.

The V call is TRBV4-1, the J call TRBJ2-5, with D possibly being TRBD1 (6 bases). Germline assignment: CDR1 MGHRA and CDR2 YSYEKL. The CDR3 sequence is 17 residues long. Trimming took off 0 bases at V and 1 base at J, with 15 bases between the two ends. The chain's CDR3 is CASSQEGGVGLQETQYF. CDR3 nucleotides: TGCGCCAGCAGCCAAGAAGGGGGTGTGGGGCTCCAAGAGACCCAGTACTTC.

This clone showed up just a few times. The CDR3 spells CASSANGGSQETQYF. The CDR3 nucleotides are TGTGCCAGCAGTGCTAATGGGGGGTCCCAAGAGACCCAGTACTTC. J is TRBJ2-5 and V is TRBV28; possible D gene TRBD2, 6 bases. CDR1 is MDHEN, CDR2 SYDVKM, per germline. V was cut by 5 bases and J by 1 base, with 14 bases left in between. The CDR3 consists of 15 residues.

This chain connects TRBV6-5 to TRBJ2-2, with D possibly TRBD1 on 6 matching bases. This CDR3 region has 16 residues. V was trimmed by 2 bases and J by 5 bases, leaving 15 bases between them. Germline V lookup: CDR1 MNHEY, CDR2 SVGAGI. CDR3 DNA sequence: TGTGCCAGCAGTTACCTTGGGACACACACTACCGGGGAGCTGTTTTTT. Amino acids: CASSYLGTHTTGELFF.

The chain couples TRBV29-1 to TRBJ1-1; 8 bases fit TRBD1. The V segment lost 6 bases and the J segment 1 base; nucleotides outside the gene matches: 22. The germline CDR1 and CDR2 sequences are SQVTM and ANQGSEA. The CDR3 sequence is 19 residues long. CDR3 region: CSVVTGAQLEEKPNTEAFF. The CDR3 DNA sequence: TGCAGCGTGGTGACAGGGGCGCAACTCGAGGAAAAACCGAACACTGAAGCTTTCTTT.

This clone showed up just once. CDR3 residues: CASSLGGLAARGGDTQYF. The CDR3 DNA follows: TGTGCCAGCAGCTTGGGAGGACTAGCGGCCCGGGGAGGGGATACGCAGTATTTT. This chain links TRBV13 with TRBJ2-3, with TRBD2 matching 10 bases. CDR1 PRHDT and CDR2 FYEKMQ come from the germline V gene (reference sequence). V trimming: 3 bases; J trimming: 6 bases; junction bases outside the gene matches: 15. This CDR3 has 18 residues.

V and J are TRBV19 and TRBJ1-1; no definite D call. Germline-derived CDR1 and CDR2 are LNHDA and SQIVND (reference sequence). This CDR3 is built from 12 residues. Trimming stripped 5 bases from V and 5 bases from J, with 9 bases between. CDR3 in amino acids: CASSLRATEAFF. Written as DNA, the CDR3 is TGTGCCAGTAGTTTGCGCGCGACTGAAGCTTTCTTT.

V gene TRBV7-6 combines with J gene TRBJ2-3, with a weak D call TRBD1 (6 bases). The CDR3 is 15 residues long. Trimming left V 2 bases short and J 0 bases short, with 9 bases between. Germline V CDR1 and CDR2: SGHVS, FNYEAQ. CDR3: CASSLYQGSTDTQYF. Written as DNA, the CDR3 is TGTGCCAGCAGCTTATATCAGGGGAGCACAGATACGCAGTATTTT.

This clone has a single count. The CDR3 region has the DNA TGTGCCAGCAGTGGGGACAGACTTGAAAAACTGTTTTTT. This sequence encodes CASSGDRLEKLFF. This sequence joins TRBV6-5 and TRBJ1-4, with 7 nucleotides matching TRBD1. The CDR3 runs 13 residues. CDR1 is MNHEY and CDR2 is SVGAGI in the germline V gene. V gave up 5 bases and J gave up 7 bases; unmatched junction bases: 4.

The chain recombines TRBV11-2 with TRBJ1-1; 7 bases are shared with TRBD1. V shed 5 bases, J shed 0 bases, and the junction held 6 bases outside the gene matches. The CDR3 consists of 15 residues. Per the germline V gene, CDR1 is SGHAT and CDR2 is FQNNGV. Here the CDR3 reads CASSRGTEVNTEAFF. The CDR3 bases are TGTGCCAGCAGCCGTGGGACAGAAGTGAACACTGAAGCTTTCTTT. Combining the CDR3 with reference TRBV11-2 and TRBJ1-1 gives the whole variable domain EAGVAQSPRYKIIEKRQSVAFWCNPISGHATLYWYQQILGQGPKLLIQFQNNGVVDDSQLPKDRFSAERLKGVDSTLKIQPAKLEDSAVYLCASSRGTEVNTEAFFGQGTRLTVV.

The V and J genes are TRBV29-1 and TRBJ1-3; no reliable D call. Per the germline V gene, CDR1 is SQVTM and CDR2 is ANQGSEA. The V end was cut by 4 bases, the J end by 2 bases, with 12 bases between. This CDR3 comprises 14 residues. The CDR3 region is CSVGHRGTGNTIYF. The CDR3 region has the DNA TGCAGCGTTGGTCATAGAGGTACTGGAAACACCATATATTTT. The whole variable domain, remainder taken from reference TRBV29-1 and TRBJ1-3, is SAVISQKPSRDICQRGTSLTIQCQVDSQVTMMFWYRQQPGQSLTLIATANQGSEATYESGFVIDKFPISRPNLTFSTLTVSNMSPEDSSIYLCSVGHRGTGNTIYFGEGSWLTVV.